Sequencing of this T cell receptor (beta chain) was carried out in a study of blood T cell repertoires in COVID-19. Looking at the study overall: There were acute and convalescent COVID-19 samples, and they came from the United States, Italy and Spain. PBMCs, B-cell-depleted T cells, or T cells were the source of the cDNA or gDNA that made up the material.

Trimming took 1 base from V and 4 from J, leaving 13 bases between them. This CDR3 region has 15 residues. Germline V gives CDR1 LGHDT, CDR2 YNNKEL (reference sequence). As handled by the study authors: Amplification with reference gene primers provided the estimates of nucleated cell counts. Generated by immunoSEQ multiplex PCR, the TCRdb table keeps only in-frame clones and is missing some. From that table come the V and J calls and clone size; the DNA was used to work out D and trimming. The sample consists of 150,000 or so clones, about 90% of them appearing once. The specimen sequenced was peripheral blood. The chain links TRBV3-1 (or the pseudogene TRBV3-2) to TRBJ1-1; tentative D call: TRBD1 (5 bases). The TCR originated in an elderly man with acute or convalescent COVID-19. In DNA, the CDR3 is TGTGCCAGCAGCCAAGGGTCCGGGGGTCTCACTGAAGCTTTCTTT. As protein: CASSQGSGGLTEAFF.